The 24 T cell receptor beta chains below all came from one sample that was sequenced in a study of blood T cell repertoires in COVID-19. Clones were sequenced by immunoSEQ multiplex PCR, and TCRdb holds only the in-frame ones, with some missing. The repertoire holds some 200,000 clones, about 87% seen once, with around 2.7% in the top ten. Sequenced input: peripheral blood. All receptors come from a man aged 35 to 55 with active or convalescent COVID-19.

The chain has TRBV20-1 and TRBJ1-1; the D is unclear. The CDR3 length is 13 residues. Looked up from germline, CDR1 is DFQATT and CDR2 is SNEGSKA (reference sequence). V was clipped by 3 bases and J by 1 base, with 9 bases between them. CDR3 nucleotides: TGCAGTGCTAGTCGGGTTCGGAACACTGAAGCTTTCTTT. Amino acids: CSASRVRNTEAFF.

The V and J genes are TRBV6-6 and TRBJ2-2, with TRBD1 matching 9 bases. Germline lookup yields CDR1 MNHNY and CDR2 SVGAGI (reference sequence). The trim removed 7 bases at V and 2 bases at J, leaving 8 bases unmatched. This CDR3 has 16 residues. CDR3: CASKPTGGPNTGELFF. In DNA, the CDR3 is TGTGCCAGCAAGCCTACAGGGGGCCCCAACACCGGGGAGCTGTTTTTT.

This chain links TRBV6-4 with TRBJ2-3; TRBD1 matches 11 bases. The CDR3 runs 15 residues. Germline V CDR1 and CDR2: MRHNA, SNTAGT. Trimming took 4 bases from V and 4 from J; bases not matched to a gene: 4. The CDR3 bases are TGTGCCAGCAGTGTCCGGACAGGGGGCGCAGATACGCAGTATTTT. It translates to CASSVRTGGADTQYF.

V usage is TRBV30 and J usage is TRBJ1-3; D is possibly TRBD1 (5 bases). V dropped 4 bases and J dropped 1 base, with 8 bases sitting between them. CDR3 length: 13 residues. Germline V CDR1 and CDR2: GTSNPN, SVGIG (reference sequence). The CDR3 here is CAWTQGSGNTIYF. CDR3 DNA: TGTGCCTGGACTCAGGGATCTGGAAACACCATATATTTT.

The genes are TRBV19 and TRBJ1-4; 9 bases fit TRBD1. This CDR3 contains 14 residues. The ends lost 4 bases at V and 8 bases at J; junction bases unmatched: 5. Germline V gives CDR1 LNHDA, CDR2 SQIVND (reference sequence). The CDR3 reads CASSKGQGTEKLFF. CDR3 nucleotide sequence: TGTGCCAGTAGTAAGGGACAGGGAACGGAAAAACTGTTTTTT.

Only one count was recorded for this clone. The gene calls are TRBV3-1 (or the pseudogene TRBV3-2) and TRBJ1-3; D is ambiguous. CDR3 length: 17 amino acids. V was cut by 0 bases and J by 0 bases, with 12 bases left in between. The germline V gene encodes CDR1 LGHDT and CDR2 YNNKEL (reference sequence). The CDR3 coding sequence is TGTGCCAGCAGCCAAGATAATAACTTCCACTCTGGAAACACCATATATTTT. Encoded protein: CASSQDNNFHSGNTIYF.

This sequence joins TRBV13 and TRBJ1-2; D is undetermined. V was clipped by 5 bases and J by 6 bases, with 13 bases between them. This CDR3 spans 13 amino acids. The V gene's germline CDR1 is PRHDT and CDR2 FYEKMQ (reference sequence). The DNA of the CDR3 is TGTGCCAGCAGCCTAGCGGCGGGGAATGGCTACACCTTC. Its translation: CASSLAAGNGYTF.

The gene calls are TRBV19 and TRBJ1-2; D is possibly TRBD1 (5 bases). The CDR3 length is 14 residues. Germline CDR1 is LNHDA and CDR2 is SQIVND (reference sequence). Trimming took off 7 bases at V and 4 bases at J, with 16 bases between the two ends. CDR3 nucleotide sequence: TGTGCCAGTACCCGGGCAGGGTCGGTCTATGGCTACACCTTC. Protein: CASTRAGSVYGYTF. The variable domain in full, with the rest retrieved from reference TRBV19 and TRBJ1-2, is DGGITQSPKYLFRKEGQNVTLSCEQNLNHDAMYWYRQDPGQGLRLIYYSQIVNDFQKGDIAEGYSVSREKKESFPLTVTSAQKNPTAFYLCASTRAGSVYGYTFGSGTRLTVV.

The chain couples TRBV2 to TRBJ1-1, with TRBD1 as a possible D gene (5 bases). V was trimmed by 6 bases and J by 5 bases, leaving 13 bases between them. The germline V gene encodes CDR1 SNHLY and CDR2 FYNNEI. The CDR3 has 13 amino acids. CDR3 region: CASRAGKGTEAFF. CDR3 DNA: TGTGCCAGCAGGGCAGGCAAGGGGACTGAAGCTTTCTTT.

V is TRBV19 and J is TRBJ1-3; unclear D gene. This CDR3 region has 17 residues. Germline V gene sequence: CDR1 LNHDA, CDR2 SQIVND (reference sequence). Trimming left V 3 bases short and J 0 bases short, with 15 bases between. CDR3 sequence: CASSMNSHLSSGNTIYF. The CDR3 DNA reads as TGTGCCAGTAGTATGAACAGTCACCTTAGCTCTGGAAACACCATATATTTT.

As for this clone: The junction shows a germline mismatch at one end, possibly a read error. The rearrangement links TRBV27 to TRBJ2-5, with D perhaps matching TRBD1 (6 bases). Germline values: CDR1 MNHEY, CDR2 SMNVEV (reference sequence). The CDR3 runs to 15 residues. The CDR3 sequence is CASSYTTGYQETQYF. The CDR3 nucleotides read TGTGCCAGCAGCTATACCACAGGGTACCAGGAGACCCAGTACTTC.

This CDR3 is CASSPEARGNTIYF. The CDR3 DNA sequence: TGTGCCAGCAGTCCTGAGGCCCGAGGAAACACCATATATTTT. The chain is built from TRBV6-5 and TRBJ1-3; no clear D. Germline V lookup: CDR1 MNHEY, CDR2 SVGAGI. The germline V and J ends were trimmed by 5 bases and 4 bases, with 12 bases remaining between them. This CDR3 spans 14 amino acids.

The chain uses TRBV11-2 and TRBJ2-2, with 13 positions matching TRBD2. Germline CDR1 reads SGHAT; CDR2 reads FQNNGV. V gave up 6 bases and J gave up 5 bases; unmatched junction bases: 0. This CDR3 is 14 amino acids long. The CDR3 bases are TGTGCCAGCAGGGGACTAGCGGGAACCGGGGAGCTGTTTTTT. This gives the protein CASRGLAGTGELFF.

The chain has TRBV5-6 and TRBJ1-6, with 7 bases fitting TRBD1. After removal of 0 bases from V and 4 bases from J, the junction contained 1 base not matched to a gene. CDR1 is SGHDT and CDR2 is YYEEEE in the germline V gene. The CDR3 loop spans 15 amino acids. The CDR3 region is CASSLGQGYNSPLHF. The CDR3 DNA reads TGTGCCAGCAGCTTGGGACAGGGATATAATTCACCCCTCCACTTT.

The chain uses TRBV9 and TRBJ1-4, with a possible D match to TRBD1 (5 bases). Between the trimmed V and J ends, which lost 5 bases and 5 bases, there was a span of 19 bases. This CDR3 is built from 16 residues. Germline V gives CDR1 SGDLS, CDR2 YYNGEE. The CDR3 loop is CASSVGPGRENEKLFF. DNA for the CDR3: TGTGCCAGCAGTGTTGGCCCAGGGAGGGAAAATGAAAAACTGTTTTTT.

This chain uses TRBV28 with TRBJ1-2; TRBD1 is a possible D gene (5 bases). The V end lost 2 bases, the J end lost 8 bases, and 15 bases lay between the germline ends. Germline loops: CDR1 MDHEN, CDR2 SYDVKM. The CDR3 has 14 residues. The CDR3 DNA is TGTGCCAGCAGTTTAAAGGGGCTCCTCTACGGCTACACCTTC. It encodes CASSLKGLLYGYTF.

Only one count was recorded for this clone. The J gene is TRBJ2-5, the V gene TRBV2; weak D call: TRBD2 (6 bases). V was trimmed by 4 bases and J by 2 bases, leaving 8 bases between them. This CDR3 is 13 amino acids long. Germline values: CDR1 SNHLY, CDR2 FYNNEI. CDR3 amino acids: CASSVGLQETQYF. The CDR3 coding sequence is TGTGCCAGCAGTGTCGGACTACAAGAGACCCAGTACTTC.

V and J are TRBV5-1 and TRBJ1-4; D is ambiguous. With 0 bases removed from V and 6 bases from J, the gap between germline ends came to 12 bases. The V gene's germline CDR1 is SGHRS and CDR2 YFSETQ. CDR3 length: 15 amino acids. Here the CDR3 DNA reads TGCGCCAGCAGCTTGGGAGGTCGCGGAGATGAAAAACTGTTTTTT. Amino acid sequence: CASSLGGRGDEKLFF.

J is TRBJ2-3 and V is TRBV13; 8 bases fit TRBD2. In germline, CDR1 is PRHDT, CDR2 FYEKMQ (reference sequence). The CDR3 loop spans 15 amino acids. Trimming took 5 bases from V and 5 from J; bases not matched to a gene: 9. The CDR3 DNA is TGTGCCAGCAGCCTCGGGGGGGCCGGGGAAGATACGCAGTATTTT. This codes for CASSLGGAGEDTQYF. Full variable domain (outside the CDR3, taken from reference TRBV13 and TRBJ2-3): AAGVIQSPRHLIKEKRETATLKCYPIPRHDTVYWYQQGPGQDPQFLISFYEKMQSDKGSIPDRFSAQQFSDYHSELNMSSLELGDSALYFCASSLGGAGEDTQYFGPGTRLTVL.

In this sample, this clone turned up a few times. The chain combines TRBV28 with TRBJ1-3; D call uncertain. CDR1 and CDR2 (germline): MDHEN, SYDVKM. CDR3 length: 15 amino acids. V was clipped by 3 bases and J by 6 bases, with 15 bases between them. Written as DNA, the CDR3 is TGTGCCAGCAGTTTTCCCGAAAGAGGTGCAAACACCATATATTTT. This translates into CASSFPERGANTIYF.

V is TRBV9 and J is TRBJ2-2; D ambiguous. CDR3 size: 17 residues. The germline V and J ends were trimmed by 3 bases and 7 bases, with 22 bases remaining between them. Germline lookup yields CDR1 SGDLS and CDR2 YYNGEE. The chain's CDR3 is CASSAYSKWARGGELFF. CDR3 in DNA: TGTGCCAGCAGCGCCTACAGTAAATGGGCTCGTGGCGGGGAGCTGTTTTTT.

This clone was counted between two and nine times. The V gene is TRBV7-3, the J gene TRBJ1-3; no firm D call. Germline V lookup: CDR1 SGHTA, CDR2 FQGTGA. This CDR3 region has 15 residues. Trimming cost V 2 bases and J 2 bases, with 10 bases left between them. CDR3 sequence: CASSLEGQAGNTIYF. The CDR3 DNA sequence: TGTGCCAGCAGCTTAGAGGGTCAGGCTGGAAACACCATATATTTT.

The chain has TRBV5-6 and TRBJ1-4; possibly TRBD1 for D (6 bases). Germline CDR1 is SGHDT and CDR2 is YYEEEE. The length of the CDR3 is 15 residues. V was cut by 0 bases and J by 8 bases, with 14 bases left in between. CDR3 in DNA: TGTGCCAGCAGCTTGGCCCAGGGGCGCAGGGAAAAACTGTTTTTT. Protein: CASSLAQGRREKLFF.

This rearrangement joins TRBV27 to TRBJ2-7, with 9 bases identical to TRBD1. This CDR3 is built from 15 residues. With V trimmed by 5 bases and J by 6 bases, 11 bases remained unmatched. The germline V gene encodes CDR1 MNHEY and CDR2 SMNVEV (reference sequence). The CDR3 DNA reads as TGTGCCAGCAGTAAACCCGGGACAGGGACTCTCGAGCAGTACTTC. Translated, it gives CASSKPGTGTLEQYF.